This T cell receptor (beta chain) was sequenced during a study of T cell responses to AZD1222 COVID-19 vaccine. Across the study: The analysis combined second doses at about 4 or about 12 weeks. Notes on the study in general: Baseline serology detected seropositivity in only six AZD1222 recipients.

TCRdb's table, derived via immunoSEQ multiplex PCR, lists solely in-frame clones and lacks some. The sample contains under 40,000 clones, approximately 91% of which appear only once. This clone has a handful of counts. Antigen: not known. The V segment lost 4 bases and the J segment 9 bases; nucleotides outside the gene matches: 5. Germline assignment: CDR1 MNHEY and CDR2 SVGAGI. CDR3 length equals 12 residues. This chain connects TRBV6-5 to TRBJ2-7; TRBD1 matches at 8 bases. This TCR was recovered from an adult in good health. The sequencing used peripheral blood, collected on day 0 of AZD1222 vaccination. CDR3 DNA: TGTGCCAGCAGTTTAACCGGACAGGGGCAGTACTTC. This gives the protein CASSLTGQGQYF.